This T cell receptor (beta chain) was profiled in a study of cytomegalovirus exposure and HLA in healthy donors. CDR3 length equals 16 residues. Germline CDR1 reads SGHRS; CDR2 reads YFSETQ. V lost 0 bases, J lost 1 base, and 5 bases stayed unmatched. Use of 60 Vbeta and 13 Jbeta primers characterized the PCR. Profiling relied on immunoSEQ multiplex PCR, and the TCRdb table lists in-frame clones only, not all of them. The table shows 130,000 to 150,000 clones, with roughly 87% occurring only once. The specimen sequenced was PBMCs. The chain uses TRBV5-1 and TRBJ2-3, with 7 positions matching TRBD2. This TCR was sampled from a young man in good health and CMV-seropositive. In DNA form, the CDR3 reads TGCGCCAGCAGCTTGGTTGGGGGGGATCGCACAGATACGCAGTATTTT. It is translated as CASSLVGGDRTDTQYF.